This T cell receptor (beta chain) is from a study of T cell repertoires in cytomegalovirus infection. Study as a whole: Evidence of both CMV infection and a matching HLA type came from public TCR beta signatures.

Overall study findings and caveats: Cumulative frequency of public TCR beta families picked out carriers of CMV plus the relevant HLA. Clonotype analysis showed dominance of the ex vivo response by HLA-C-restricted CMV-specific TCR beta clonotypes.

TCRdb processed the reads anew with MiXCR; each CDR3 protein has one entry. This table has a few hundred thousand distinct CDR3 sequences, about a sixth appearing once. CDR1 is SGHTA, CDR2 FQGNSA, per germline. This CDR3 is built from 14 residues. Trimming cost V 1 base and J 5 bases, with 9 bases left between them. This clonotype occurred many times. Its antigen is unknown. The J gene is TRBJ1-5, the V gene TRBV7-2; D may be TRBD1 (6 bases). The sample was CD8+ T cells from PBMCs. The clonotype was recovered from a human donor in good health (CMV status not recorded). Some clones in this sample may be carry-over from other donors' samples. The CDR3 DNA reads as TGTGCCAGCAGCTTAGTCGGGGGGCATCAGCCCCAGCATTTT. Translation gives CASSLVGGHQPQHF.